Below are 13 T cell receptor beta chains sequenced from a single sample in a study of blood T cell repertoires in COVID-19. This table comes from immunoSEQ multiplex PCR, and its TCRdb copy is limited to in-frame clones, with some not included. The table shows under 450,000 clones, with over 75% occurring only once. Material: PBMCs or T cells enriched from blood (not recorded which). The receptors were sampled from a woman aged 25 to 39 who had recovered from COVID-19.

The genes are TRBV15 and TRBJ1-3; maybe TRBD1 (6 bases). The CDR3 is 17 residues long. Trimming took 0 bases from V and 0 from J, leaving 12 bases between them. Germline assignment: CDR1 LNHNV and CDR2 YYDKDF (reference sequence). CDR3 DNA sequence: TGTGCCACCAGCAGAGACCCAGGGGCCTACTCTGGAAACACCATATATTTT. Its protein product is CATSRDPGAYSGNTIYF.

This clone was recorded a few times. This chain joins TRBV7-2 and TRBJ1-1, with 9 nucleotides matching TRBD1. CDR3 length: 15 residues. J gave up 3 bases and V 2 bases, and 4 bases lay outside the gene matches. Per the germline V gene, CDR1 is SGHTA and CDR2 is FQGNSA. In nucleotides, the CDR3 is TGTGCCAGCAGCTTACTTAGGACAGGGGACACTGAAGCTTTCTTT. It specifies CASSLLRTGDTEAFF.

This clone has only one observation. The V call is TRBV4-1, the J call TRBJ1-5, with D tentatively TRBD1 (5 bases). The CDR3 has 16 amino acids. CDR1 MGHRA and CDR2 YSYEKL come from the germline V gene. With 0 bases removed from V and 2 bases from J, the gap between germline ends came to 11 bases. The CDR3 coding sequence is TGCGCCAGCAGCCAAGATGGGCAGGGCGGCAATCAGCCCCAGCATTTT. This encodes CASSQDGQGGNQPQHF.

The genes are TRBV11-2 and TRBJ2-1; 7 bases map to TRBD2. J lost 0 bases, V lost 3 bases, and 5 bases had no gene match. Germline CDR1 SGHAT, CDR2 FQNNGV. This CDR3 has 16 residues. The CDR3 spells CASSFERDPSYNEQFF. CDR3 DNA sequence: TGTGCCAGCAGCTTCGAGCGGGATCCCTCCTACAATGAGCAGTTCTTC.

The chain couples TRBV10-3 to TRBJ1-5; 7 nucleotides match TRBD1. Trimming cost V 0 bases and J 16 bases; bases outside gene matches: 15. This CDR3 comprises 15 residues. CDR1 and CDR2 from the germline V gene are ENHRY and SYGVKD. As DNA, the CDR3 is TGTGCCATCAGTGAGTCGGAGATGTGGGCAGGGGGACTTCATTTT. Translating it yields CAISESEMWAGGLHF.

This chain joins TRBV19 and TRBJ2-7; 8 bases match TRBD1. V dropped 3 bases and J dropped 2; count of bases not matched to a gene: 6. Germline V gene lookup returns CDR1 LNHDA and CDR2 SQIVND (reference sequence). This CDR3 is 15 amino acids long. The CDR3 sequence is CASSIAGTGAYEQYF. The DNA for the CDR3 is TGTGCCAGTAGTATCGCCGGGACAGGCGCCTACGAGCAGTACTTC.

The CDR3 bases are TGCGCCAGCAGTGAGTCGGGGGACATGAGACAGCCCCAGCATTTT. Translated, it gives CASSESGDMRQPQHF. The V gene is TRBV10-2, the J gene TRBJ1-5; TRBD1 is a possible D gene (6 bases). The length of the CDR3 is 15 residues. V was shortened by 0 bases and J by 7 bases, with 13 bases between the two germline ends. The V gene's germline CDR1 is WSHSY and CDR2 SAAADI.

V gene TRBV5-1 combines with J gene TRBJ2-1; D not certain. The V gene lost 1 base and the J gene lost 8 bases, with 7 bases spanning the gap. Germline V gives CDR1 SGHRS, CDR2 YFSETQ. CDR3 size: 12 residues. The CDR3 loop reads CASSLTFDEQFF. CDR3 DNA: TGCGCCAGCAGCTTGACTTTCGATGAGCAGTTCTTC.

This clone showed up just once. CDR3 region: CASSPMGARANEQYF. CDR3 bases: TGTGCCAGCTCACCTATGGGTGCGAGGGCGAACGAGCAGTACTTC. The chain joins TRBV18 to TRBJ2-7, with D perhaps TRBD2 (5 bases). Trimming pared 3 bases from V and 5 bases from J, leaving 17 bases between. The germline CDR1 and CDR2 sequences are KGHSH and LQKENI. The CDR3 loop spans 15 amino acids.

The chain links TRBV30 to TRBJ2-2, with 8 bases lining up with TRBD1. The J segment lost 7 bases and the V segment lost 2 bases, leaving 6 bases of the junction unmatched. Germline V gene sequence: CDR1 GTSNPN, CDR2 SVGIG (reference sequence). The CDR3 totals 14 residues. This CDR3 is CAWSHGQGNGELFF. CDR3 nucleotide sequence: TGTGCCTGGAGTCATGGACAGGGAAACGGGGAGCTGTTTTTT.

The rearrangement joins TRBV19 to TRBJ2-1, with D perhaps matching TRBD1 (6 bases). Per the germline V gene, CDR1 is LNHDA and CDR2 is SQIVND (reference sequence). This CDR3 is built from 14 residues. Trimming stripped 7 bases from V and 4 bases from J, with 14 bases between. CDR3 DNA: TGTGCCAGTAATGAGGGCAGGGGTTACAATGAGCAGTTCTTC. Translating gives CASNEGRGYNEQFF.

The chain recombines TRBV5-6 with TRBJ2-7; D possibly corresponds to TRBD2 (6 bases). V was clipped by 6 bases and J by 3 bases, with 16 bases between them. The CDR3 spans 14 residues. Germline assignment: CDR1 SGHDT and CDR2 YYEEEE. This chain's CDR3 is CASTPSLGGYEQYF. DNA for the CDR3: TGTGCCAGCACCCCCTCGTTGGGGGGCTACGAGCAGTACTTC.

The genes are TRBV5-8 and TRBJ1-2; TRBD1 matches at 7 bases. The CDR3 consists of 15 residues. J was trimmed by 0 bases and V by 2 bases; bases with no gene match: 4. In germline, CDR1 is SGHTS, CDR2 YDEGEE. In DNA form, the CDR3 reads TGTGCCAGCAGCTTCGCCGGGACAGCTAACTATGGCTACACCTTC. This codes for CASSFAGTANYGYTF.